This TCR beta chain was sequenced during a study of blood T cell repertoires in COVID-19. Study-level information: There were acute and convalescent COVID-19 samples, and they came from the United States, Italy and Spain.

Sequenced by immunoSEQ multiplex PCR; TCRdb stores in-frame clones only, minus some. The sample lists 250,000 to 350,000 clones, about 85% occurring once. Germline V gene data show CDR1 as SGHTA and CDR2 as FQGNSA. Trimming cost V 4 bases and J 2 bases, with 14 bases left between them. The length of the CDR3 is 15 residues. The receptor's source is a woman between 45 and 60 years old who had recovered from COVID-19. The V and J genes are TRBV7-2 and TRBJ1-1, with D possibly matching TRBD1 (5 bases). Sequenced input: peripheral blood. CDR3: CASSYQQVANTEAFF. The CDR3 DNA reads TGTGCCAGCAGCTACCAACAGGTAGCTAACACTGAAGCTTTCTTT.